Each of the 9 T cell receptor beta chains below was sequenced from the same sample in a study of T cell responses to AZD1222 COVID-19 vaccine. Profiling relied on immunoSEQ multiplex PCR, and the TCRdb table lists in-frame clones only, not all of them. The sample records approximately 100,000 clones, 90% being singletons. The sequences come from peripheral blood, collected on day 0 of AZD1222 vaccination. Receptors originate from an adult in good health.

The chain carries TRBV7-9 and TRBJ2-2, with D tentatively TRBD1 or TRBD2 (5 bases each). In germline, CDR1 is SEHNR, CDR2 FQNEAQ (reference sequence). V lost 1 base and J lost 5, with 14 bases in between. The CDR3 length is 16 residues. The CDR3 DNA is TGTGCCAGCAGCTTAGTTCCCGGGGCAGGAACCGGGGAGCTGTTTTTT. Translation gives CASSLVPGAGTGELFF.

The chain carries TRBV7-8 and TRBJ2-2; D perhaps matches TRBD1 (6 bases). The CDR3 runs 14 residues. Per the germline V gene, CDR1 is SGHVS and CDR2 is FQNEAQ. V was trimmed by 5 bases and J by 4 bases, leaving 11 bases between them. The chain's CDR3 is CASSLTRGTGELFF. CDR3 in DNA: TGTGCCAGCAGCCTAACCAGGGGCACCGGGGAGCTGTTTTTT.

The chain links TRBV7-9 to TRBJ2-1, with 8 bases fitting TRBD1. J gave up 8 bases and V 0 bases, and 6 bases lay outside the gene matches. This CDR3 contains 15 residues. Germline V gives CDR1 SEHNR, CDR2 FQNEAQ (reference sequence). The DNA of the CDR3 is TGTGCCAGCAGCTTAGCCAGGGGGCTATTTTATGAGCAGTTCTTC. Residues: CASSLARGLFYEQFF. Full variable domain (missing parts from reference TRBV7-9 and TRBJ2-1): DTGVSQNPRHKITKRGQNVTFRCDPISEHNRLYWYRQTLGQGPEFLTYFQNEAQLEKSRLLSDRFSAERPKGSFSTLEIQRTEQGDSAMYLCASSLARGLFYEQFFGPGTRLTVL.

V gene TRBV6-6 combines with J gene TRBJ1-6; TRBD1 is a possible D gene (5 bases). The CDR3 covers 17 residues. Trimming stripped 5 bases from V and 3 bases from J, with 17 bases between. From germline, CDR1 is MNHNY and CDR2 SVGAGI (reference sequence). CDR3 sequence reads: CASSPDRSRVYNSPLHF. The CDR3 DNA reads as TGTGCCAGCAGTCCTGACAGAAGCAGGGTCTATAATTCACCCCTCCACTTT.

This clone appeared a single time. CDR3 sequence (DNA): TGTGCCAGCAGCTTAGAGCGGACCGTCACCGGGGAGCTGTTTTTT. It translates to CASSLERTVTGELFF. The chain is built from TRBV11-2 and TRBJ2-2; D remains unclear. V was cut by 0 bases and J by 4 bases, with 9 bases left in between. The CDR3 is 15 residues long. Germline-derived CDR1 and CDR2 are SGHAT and FQNNGV.

The chain joins TRBV7-3 to TRBJ2-1; the D is unclear. This CDR3 has 12 residues. The germline CDR1 and CDR2 sequences are SGHTA and FQGTGA. The germline V and J ends were trimmed by 5 bases and 4 bases, with 6 bases remaining between them. CDR3: CASSLRYNEQFF. As DNA, the CDR3 is TGTGCCAGCAGCCTCAGGTACAATGAGCAGTTCTTC. The full variable domain, completed using reference TRBV7-3 and TRBJ2-1, is GAGVSQTPSNKVTEKGKYVELRCDPISGHTALYWYRQSLGQGPEFLIYFQGTGAADDSGLPNDRFFAVRPEGSVSTLKIQRTERGDSAVYLCASSLRYNEQFFGPGTRLTVL.

The rearrangement links TRBV20-1 to TRBJ2-1; D is ambiguous. CDR3 length: 11 amino acids. From germline, CDR1 is DFQATT and CDR2 SNEGSKA (reference sequence). V dropped 2 bases and J dropped 4 bases, with 3 bases sitting between them. CDR3 region: CSARQYNEQFF. In DNA form, the CDR3 reads TGCAGTGCTAGACAGTACAATGAGCAGTTCTTC.

This rearrangement joins TRBV6-5 to TRBJ2-2; TRBD1 matches at 11 bases. The CDR3 consists of 16 residues. V lost 2 bases and J lost 4; bases outside the gene matches: 3. From germline, CDR1 is MNHEY and CDR2 SVGAGI. DNA for the CDR3: TGTGCCAGCAGTTACGGACAGGGGGCCTCCACCGGGGAGCTGTTTTTT. Residues: CASSYGQGASTGELFF.

The rearrangement joins TRBV28 to TRBJ1-4; D possibly corresponds to TRBD1 (5 bases). This CDR3 spans 13 amino acids. V was shortened by 1 base and J by 11 bases, with 11 bases between the two germline ends. Per germline, CDR1 MDHEN and CDR2 SYDVKM. The CDR3 region has the DNA TGTGCCAGCAGTTTATCCGCCGGGGGGAAACTGTTTTTT. Amino acids: CASSLSAGGKLFF.